The 18 T cell receptor beta chains reported below all come from one sample, sequenced in a study of T-cell reconstitution after alpha-beta-depleted transplantation in children. Unique molecular identifiers were used to barcode this TCRbeta library. TCRdb redid the calling of the PCR reads with MiXCR, one entry per CDR3 protein. The sample records about 200,000 distinct CDR3 sequences, 5.5% to 7% being singletons. The sample was PBMCs, taken before TCRalphabeta/CD19-depleted stem cell transplant. The receptors come from a girl less than two years old with combined immunodeficiency, due to receive a stem cell transplant.

This clonotype was observed at least ten times. The DNA for the CDR3 is TGCAGTGCAACCCCGGGGCAGGGCTACGAGCAGTACTTC. This translates into CSATPGQGYEQYF. The genes are TRBV20-1 and TRBJ2-7, with D perhaps matching TRBD1 or TRBD2 (5 bases each). The CDR3 covers 13 residues. Germline values: CDR1 DFQATT, CDR2 SNEGSKA (reference sequence). Trimming removed 6 bases from V and 3 bases from J, with 15 bases in between.

This clonotype has ten or more counts. V and J are TRBV11-2 and TRBJ2-1; 8 bases are a match to TRBD2. The CDR3 loop spans 19 amino acids. Trimming took 1 base from V and 2 from J; bases not matched to a gene: 13. Germline V gene sequence: CDR1 SGHAT, CDR2 FQNNGV. DNA of the CDR3: TGTGCCAGCAGCTTAGGGGGGGCACTAGCGGAGGGGCCCTACAATGAGCAGTTCTTC. Translation gives CASSLGGALAEGPYNEQFF. Using reference TRBV11-2 and TRBJ2-1 for the parts outside the CDR3, the full variable domain is EAGVAQSPRYKIIEKRQSVAFWCNPISGHATLYWYQQILGQGPKLLIQFQNNGVVDDSQLPKDRFSAERLKGVDSTLKIQPAKLEDSAVYLCASSLGGALAEGPYNEQFFGPGTRLTVL.

V gene TRBV7-2 combines with J gene TRBJ2-5; D remains unclear. Trimming left V 1 base short and J 2 bases short, with 8 bases between. The CDR3 is made up of 14 amino acids. CDR1 is SGHTA and CDR2 is FQGNSA in the germline V gene. The CDR3 DNA is TGTGCCAGCAGCTTAGTTGGGAATCAAGAGACCCAGTACTTC. This gives the protein CASSLVGNQETQYF.

By frequency in the sample, this clonotype is medium-sized. An end of the junction does not agree with germline; a read error may underlie this. Here the CDR3 reads CASSLGYEQYF. The CDR3 DNA reads TGTGCCAGCAGCTTAGGCTACGAGCAGTACTTC. The chain combines TRBV5-1 with TRBJ2-7; D is undetermined. Per germline, CDR1 SGHRS and CDR2 YFSETQ. This CDR3 has 11 amino acids.

This clonotype was recorded a few times. One end of the junction does not line up with germline, which may come from a read error. The V gene is TRBV7-7, the J gene TRBJ2-1, with 7 bases fitting TRBD2. The CDR3 is made up of 15 amino acids. The germline V gene encodes CDR1 SSHAT and CDR2 FNYEAQ (reference sequence). The CDR3 DNA is TGTGCTAGCAGCTTAAGTGCGGGAGCGGTCAATGAGCAGTTCTTC. Its translation is CASSLSAGAVNEQFF.

In its sample, this clonotype was seen many times. V is TRBV12-3 or TRBV12-4 and J is TRBJ2-2, with a tentative D call TRBD1 (5 bases). The length of the CDR3 is 14 residues. Trimming cost V 8 bases and J 5 bases, with 15 bases left between them. CDR3 coding DNA: TGTGCCAGCCAAGGAAGGGGTCTAACCGGGGAGCTGTTTTTT. Encoded protein: CASQGRGLTGELFF.

This clonotype was found many times. The rearrangement joins TRBV2 to TRBJ2-5, with D perhaps given as TRBD1 or TRBD2 (5 bases each). Trimming removed 7 bases at V and 0 bases at J, with 9 bases between. This CDR3 is 13 amino acids long. The germline V gene has CDR1 SNHLY and CDR2 FYNNEI. CDR3 in amino acids: CASNGANQETQYF. The CDR3 DNA sequence: TGTGCCAGCAACGGGGCCAACCAAGAGACCCAGTACTTC. Full variable domain (missing parts from reference TRBV2 and TRBJ2-5): EPEVTQTPSHQVTQMGQEVILRCVPISNHLYFYWYRQILGQKVEFLVSFYNNEISEKSEIFDDQFSVERPDGSNFTLKIRSTKLEDSAMYFCASNGANQETQYFGPGTRLLVL.

This clonotype was detected ten times or more. The chain links TRBV9 to TRBJ2-3, with 9 bases fitting TRBD2. This CDR3 has 15 residues. Germline values: CDR1 SGDLS, CDR2 YYNGEE. The junction had 10 bases not matched to a gene; V was cut back by 3 bases and J by 8 bases. The CDR3 DNA reads as TGTGCCAGCAGCGCATCCGGGACTAGCTCCGCTACGCAGTATTTT. This translates into CASSASGTSSATQYF. The full variable domain, its missing parts supplied by reference TRBV9 and TRBJ2-3, is DSGVTQTPKHLITATGQRVTLRCSPRSGDLSVYWYQQSLDQGLQFLIQYYNGEERAKGNILERFSAQQFPDLHSELNLSSLELGDSALYFCASSASGTSSATQYFGPGTRLTVL.

There are many counts of this clonotype. The chain employs TRBV4-1 and TRBJ2-2; no reliable D call. The CDR3 totals 14 residues. Germline CDR1 reads MGHRA; CDR2 reads YSYEKL. V dropped 6 bases and J dropped 2 bases, with 10 bases sitting between them. Here the CDR3 reads CASSPGPNTGELFF. The CDR3 DNA reads as TGCGCCAGCAGTCCCGGGCCTAACACCGGGGAGCTGTTTTTT.

In its sample, this clonotype was seen many times. This sequence joins TRBV6-5 and TRBJ2-2, with 8 bases identical to TRBD1. The V segment lost 7 bases and the J segment 4 bases; nucleotides outside the gene matches: 14. CDR1 and CDR2 from the germline V gene are MNHEY and SVGAGI. The CDR3 sequence is 17 residues long. The CDR3 spells CASTPSPGQASTGELFF. The CDR3 bases are TGTGCCAGCACCCCCTCCCCGGGACAGGCCAGCACCGGGGAGCTGTTTTTT.

This clonotype showed up just a few times. The chain combines TRBV20-1 with TRBJ1-4; 8 positions agree with TRBD1. With 5 bases clipped from V and 7 bases from J, the junction kept 3 bases outside the gene matches. Germline V gene lookup returns CDR1 DFQATT and CDR2 SNEGSKA (reference sequence). The CDR3 runs 12 residues. The CDR3 DNA reads TGCAGTGCTTCAGGGGGCGGTGAAAAACTGTTTTTT. Amino acid sequence: CSASGGGEKLFF.

This clonotype was counted ten times or more. Its ends do not fully match the called genes, so a read error is possible. This chain uses TRBV12-3 or TRBV12-4 with TRBJ2-2, with 10 bases identical to TRBD1. The CDR3 runs to 17 residues. CDR3 DNA sequence: TGTGCCAGCAGTTCGGGACAGGGGCATCAGAACTCCGGGGAGCTGTTTTTT. It is translated as CASSSGQGHQNSGELFF.

This clonotype was counted many times. This rearrangement joins TRBV20-1 to TRBJ2-1; a possible D gene is TRBD2 (5 bases). V lost 6 bases to trimming and J lost 4 bases, with 16 bases between them. Germline assignment: CDR1 DFQATT and CDR2 SNEGSKA (reference sequence). CDR3 size: 14 residues. The CDR3 region has the DNA TGCAGTGCCAGACCGGACTCCTATTACAATGAGCAGTTCTTC. Translation: CSARPDSYYNEQFF.

The sample holds a few counts of this clonotype. The CDR3: CASSQDGSIRNYGYTF. The CDR3 region has the DNA TGCGCCAGCAGCCAAGATGGGTCTATTCGGAACTATGGCTACACCTTC. This chain links TRBV4-1 with TRBJ1-2; D gene uncertain. V shed 0 bases and J shed 2 bases, with 13 bases lying between them. This CDR3 spans 16 amino acids. Germline V lookup: CDR1 MGHRA, CDR2 YSYEKL.

Ten or more counts support this clonotype. This chain connects TRBV29-1 to TRBJ1-2; possibly TRBD1 for D (6 bases). Germline loops: CDR1 SQVTM, CDR2 ANQGSEA. Trimming pared 2 bases from V and 8 bases from J, leaving 9 bases between. CDR3 length: 11 residues. The CDR3 protein is CSVEQGLGYTF. DNA of the CDR3: TGCAGCGTTGAACAGGGGCTAGGCTACACCTTC.

This clonotype was observed at least ten times. The chain has TRBV15 and TRBJ2-5, with 7 positions matching TRBD1. This CDR3 is built from 15 residues. V was clipped by 5 bases and J by 4 bases; unmatched bases: 10. The germline V gene has CDR1 LNHNV and CDR2 YYDKDF (reference sequence). The CDR3 sequence: CATSVRGQGRETQYF. CDR3 nucleotide sequence: TGTGCCACCAGCGTTAGGGGGCAGGGACGAGAGACCCAGTACTTC.

This clonotype was observed at least ten times. The J gene is TRBJ2-5, the V gene TRBV5-1; 7 bases are shared with TRBD2. Germline CDR1 and CDR2: SGHRS and YFSETQ. The CDR3 extends over 16 amino acids. V lost 1 base, J lost 2 bases, and 8 bases stayed unmatched. CDR3 sequence: CASSLLGLGEQETQYF. The CDR3 DNA reads TGCGCCAGCAGCTTGCTAGGACTAGGGGAGCAAGAGACCCAGTACTTC.

This clonotype was recorded at least ten times. The rearrangement joins TRBV28 to TRBJ2-1; tentative D call: TRBD1 (6 bases). The germline V gene encodes CDR1 MDHEN and CDR2 SYDVKM. CDR3 length equals 14 residues. Trimming left V 4 bases short and J 4 bases short, with 11 bases between. CDR3 region: CASSSTDRYNEQFF. In DNA form, the CDR3 reads TGTGCCAGCAGTTCTACCGACAGGTACAATGAGCAGTTCTTC.